This is a list of T cell receptor beta chains from one sample in a study of response to subunit inactivated influenza vaccine. Each CDR3 protein is one row after TCRdb ran MiXCR on the RT-PCR reads. The sample lists hundreds of thousands of distinct CDR3 sequences, 7.5% to 8.5% seen once, with 10% to 15% in the top ten. The source material was PBMCs from blood, sampled less than 25 months after vaccination. All receptors come from a man aged 45-69 years who received an inactivated influenza vaccine. Each CDR3 is given with its conserved first and last residue. D genes are given only for firm matches. Only some rows state a clone size, as once, few, many or a class for expanded clones.

j_call d_call v_call clone_size cdr3_aa cdr3_nt
TRBJ1-5 TRBD1 TRBV20-1 many CSARGGGQGLGQPQHF TGCAGTGCTCGCGGGGGAGGACAGGGGTTAGGTCAGCCCCAGCATTTT
TRBJ2-1 NA TRBV11-2 NA CASSSLRSQGSRNEQFF TGTGCCAGCAGCTCGCTTCGGTCGCAGGGATCTCGCAATGAGCAGTTCTTC
TRBJ1-1 NA TRBV4-3 many CASSQVLGNTEAFF TGCGCCAGCAGCCAAGTCCTGGGGAACACTGAAGCTTTCTTT
TRBJ1-3 NA TRBV11-1 NA CASSLVSGGRLSGNTIYF TGTGCCAGCAGCTTAGTAAGCGGTGGCAGACTTTCTGGAAACACCATATATTTT
TRBJ2-1 TRBD1 TRBV5-1 NA CASSFFAPGQGAYNEQFF TGCGCCAGCAGCTTTTTTGCGCCCGGACAGGGTGCCTACAATGAGCAGTTCTTC
TRBJ2-4 TRBD1 TRBV2 NA CASRTGAIQYF TGTGCCAGCAGAACAGGGGCAATTCAGTACTTC
TRBJ2-1 NA TRBV6-2/TRBV6-3 many CASSRDLEQFF TGTGCCAGCAGCAGGGACCTTGAGCAGTTCTTC
TRBJ2-1 NA TRBV5-1 many CASSLDWGEQFF TGCGCCAGCAGCTTGGATTGGGGGGAGCAGTTCTTC
TRBJ2-1 TRBD2 TRBV20-1 NA CSARGLAGRNEQFF TGCAGTGCTAGGGGACTAGCGGGCCGCAATGAGCAGTTCTTC
TRBJ1-4 NA TRBV20-1 few CSARPEIGKLFF TGCAGTGCTAGGCCGGAGATAGGAAAACTGTTTTTT
TRBJ2-3 NA TRBV7-2 few CASSSGLSPDTQYF TGTGCCAGCAGCTCAGGACTATCTCCTGATACGCAGTATTTT
TRBJ2-1 TRBD2 TRBV19 few CATRTSGRVNEQFF TGTGCCACCAGGACTAGCGGGAGAGTCAATGAGCAGTTCTTC
TRBJ2-2 TRBD1 TRBV11-2 NA CASSFRDRGPAGELFF TGTGCCAGCAGCTTCCGGGACAGGGGGCCGGCCGGGGAGCTGTTTTTT
TRBJ2-7 NA TRBV11-3 few CASSPRVAGEQYF TGTGCCAGCAGCCCGCGGGTCGCCGGCGAGCAGTACTTC
TRBJ2-2 TRBD2 TRBV5-1 few CASSPGLVDTGELFF TGCGCCAGCAGCCCGGGACTAGTGGACACCGGGGAGCTGTTTTTT
TRBJ2-5 TRBD1 TRBV12-3/TRBV12-4 few CASRHTGGRETQYF TGTGCCAGCAGACATACAGGGGGCCGGGAGACCCAGTACTTC